This is a list of T cell receptor beta chains from one sample in a study of blood T cell repertoires in COVID-19. The data were produced by immunoSEQ multiplex PCR, yet TCRdb's version contains in-frame clones alone and is incomplete. The repertoire has about 63,000 clones, around 80% of them found once; the top ten carry approximately 30%. The source material was peripheral blood. The receptor set was obtained from a human donor in a cohort sampled during active COVID-19. The CDR3 runs from the conserved cysteine through the conserved F or W. The D gene is left open where the match is weak. Rows may omit the clone size; those that give it use once, few, many or a size class.

TRBJ2-2	TRBV5-1	-	-	CASSLADKMGAGELFF	TGCGCCAGCAGCTTGGCGGACAAAATGGGCGCCGGGGAGCTGTTTTTT
TRBJ1-1	TRBV30	-	TRBD1	CAWRDARQGRIEAFF	TGTGCCTGGAGAGATGCCCGACAGGGGAGAATTGAAGCTTTCTTT
TRBJ2-7	TRBV6-5	once	TRBD2	CASSSAGGSYEQYF	TGTGCCAGCAGTTCTGCGGGAGGATCCTACGAGCAGTACTTC
TRBJ2-1	TRBV2	-	TRBD1	CASSLDRGNDEQFF	TGTGCCAGCAGCTTGGACAGGGGGAACGATGAGCAGTTCTTC
TRBJ2-7	TRBV24-1	-	-	CATSDFLGGTYEQYF	TGTGCCACCAGTGATTTTTTAGGAGGTACCTACGAGCAGTACTTC
TRBJ2-7	TRBV30	once	-	CAWTDSSYEQYF	TGTGCCTGGACGGACAGCTCCTACGAGCAGTACTTC
TRBJ2-3	TRBV7-6	-	-	CASSLISASIADTQYF	TGTGCCAGCAGCTTAATATCGGCTAGTATTGCAGATACGCAGTATTTT
TRBJ2-6	TRBV19	-	-	CASSIVAEGAGANVLTF	TGTGCCAGTAGTATTGTGGCCGAAGGGGCTGGGGCCAACGTCCTGACTTTC
TRBJ1-4	TRBV3-1/TRBV3-2	-	TRBD1	CASSPRGRGEKLFF	TGTGCCAGCAGCCCCAGGGGGCGAGGGGAAAAACTGTTTTTT
TRBJ2-3	TRBV6-6	-	TRBD2	CASSYLGRVGTDTQYF	TGTGCCAGCAGTTACCTTGGGAGGGTTGGCACAGATACGCAGTATTTT
TRBJ2-1	TRBV5-1	-	TRBD1	CASSLATGGHEQFF	TGCGCCAGCAGCTTGGCCACAGGGGGCCATGAGCAGTTCTTC
TRBJ2-7	TRBV4-3	once	TRBD1	CASSQDWTGPVRQYF	TGCGCCAGCAGCCAAGATTGGACAGGGCCCGTTAGGCAGTACTTC
TRBJ1-5	TRBV18	-	-	CASSREAAANQPQHF	TGTGCCAGCTCCCGGGAGGCGGCGGCCAATCAGCCCCAGCATTTT
TRBJ2-3	TRBV11-1	once	TRBD2	CASSPVAGGNTDTQYF	TGTGCCAGCAGCCCGGTGGCGGGAGGGAACACAGATACGCAGTATTTT
TRBJ2-1	TRBV19	-	TRBD2	CASSMGGSSGNEQFF	TGTGCCAGTAGTATGGGGGGGAGTTCTGGGAATGAGCAGTTCTTC
TRBJ2-5	TRBV4-2	-	TRBD1	CASSQDGAQGVETQYF	TGTGCCAGCAGCCAAGATGGGGCACAGGGGGTAGAGACCCAGTACTTC
TRBJ1-2	TRBV9	few	TRBD1	CASSDRDRLYGYTF	TGTGCCAGCAGCGACCGGGACAGACTCTATGGCTACACCTTC
TRBJ2-1	TRBV27	once	-	CASSAQLHRSSYNEQFF	TGTGCCAGCAGTGCCCAACTCCACAGGAGCTCCTACAATGAGCAGTTCTTC
TRBJ2-1	TRBV2	-	TRBD1	CASRDRGRYNEQFF	TGTGCCAGCAGGGACAGGGGGCGGTACAATGAGCAGTTCTTC
TRBJ1-2	TRBV5-1	-	-	CASSLYSREGYTF	TGCGCCAGCAGCTTGTACAGCCGTGAAGGCTACACCTTC
TRBJ2-7	TRBV30	many	-	CAWSKAGLTYEQYF	TGTGCCTGGAGTAAAGCAGGGCTCACCTACGAGCAGTACTTC
TRBJ2-6	TRBV7-2	-	-	CASSLGLSGANVLTF	TGTGCCAGCAGCCTCGGACTCTCTGGGGCCAACGTCCTGACTTTC
TRBJ2-7	TRBV11-3	once	TRBD1	CASSRRTGSEQYF	TGTGCCAGCAGCCGCAGGACAGGATCCGAGCAGTACTTC
TRBJ1-3	TRBV30	-	TRBD1	CAGGRGTGNTIYF	TGTGCCGGGGGCAGGGGGACTGGAAACACCATATATTTT
TRBJ2-1	TRBV19	-	-	CASSIGSGDEQFF	TGTGCCAGTAGTATAGGGTCTGGAGATGAGCAGTTCTTC
TRBJ2-4	TRBV5-8	-	-	CASRRGGLSYIQYF	TGTGCCAGTAGGCGGGGCGGCCTCTCGTACATTCAGTACTTC
TRBJ2-7	TRBV28	-	-	CASSPRMSYEQYF	TGTGCCAGCAGCCCGAGGATGTCCTACGAGCAGTACTTC
TRBJ2-7	TRBV11-1	-	-	CASSPGQYEQYF	TGTGCCAGCAGCCCTGGACAGTACGAGCAGTACTTC
TRBJ2-7	TRBV7-6	many	-	CASSPGIRSYEQYF	TGTGCCAGCAGCCCAGGCATACGCTCCTACGAGCAGTACTTC
TRBJ2-7	TRBV14	-	-	CASSQGSGRVYEQYF	TGTGCCAGCAGCCAAGGTAGTGGGAGAGTGTACGAGCAGTACTTC
TRBJ2-2	TRBV7-3	-	-	CASSLSGVVNTGELFF	TGTGCCAGCAGCCTATCCGGGGTAGTGAACACCGGGGAGCTGTTTTTT
TRBJ2-1	TRBV2	many	TRBD2	CASSGTGTSGRDSYNEQFF	TGTGCCAGCAGTGGGACCGGGACTAGCGGGAGGGATTCCTACAATGAGCAGTTCTTC
TRBJ2-3	TRBV9	-	TRBD2	CASSPSLAVDTQYF	TGTGCCAGCAGCCCTTCACTAGCGGTAGATACGCAGTATTTT
TRBJ2-7	TRBV12-5	-	TRBD2	CASAAGGGVTYEQYF	TGTGCTAGTGCCGCCGGCGGGGGAGTCACCTACGAGCAGTACTTC
TRBJ2-2	TRBV9	-	-	CASRGAWDTGELFF	TGTGCCAGCCGGGGGGCATGGGACACCGGGGAGCTGTTTTTT
TRBJ1-1	TRBV5-1	-	TRBD1	CASSLGTGVNMNTEAFF	TGCGCCAGCAGCTTGGGGACAGGGGTTAACATGAACACTGAAGCTTTCTTT
TRBJ2-1	TRBV24-1	-	-	CATSDGARPEQFF	TGTGCCACCAGTGATGGGGCCCGCCCTGAGCAGTTCTTC
TRBJ2-5	TRBV2	-	TRBD1	CASRDRETRETQYF	TGTGCCAGCAGGGACAGGGAAACGAGGGAGACCCAGTACTTC
TRBJ2-1	TRBV11-2	-	-	CASSLVASAHNEQFF	TGTGCCAGCAGCTTAGTAGCCAGCGCCCACAATGAGCAGTTCTTC
TRBJ1-4	TRBV5-1	-	-	CASSPSRGVATNEKLFF	TGCGCCAGCAGCCCTTCACGGGGGGTTGCAACTAATGAAAAACTGTTTTTT
TRBJ2-1	TRBV5-1	few	-	CASSFEGAQQGNEQFF	TGCGCCAGCAGCTTCGAAGGGGCTCAGCAAGGTAATGAGCAGTTCTTC
TRBJ2-6	TRBV6-2/TRBV6-3	-	TRBD1	CASSDPGQGGSGANVLTF	TGTGCCAGCAGCGACCCGGGACAGGGAGGGTCTGGGGCCAACGTCCTGACTTTC